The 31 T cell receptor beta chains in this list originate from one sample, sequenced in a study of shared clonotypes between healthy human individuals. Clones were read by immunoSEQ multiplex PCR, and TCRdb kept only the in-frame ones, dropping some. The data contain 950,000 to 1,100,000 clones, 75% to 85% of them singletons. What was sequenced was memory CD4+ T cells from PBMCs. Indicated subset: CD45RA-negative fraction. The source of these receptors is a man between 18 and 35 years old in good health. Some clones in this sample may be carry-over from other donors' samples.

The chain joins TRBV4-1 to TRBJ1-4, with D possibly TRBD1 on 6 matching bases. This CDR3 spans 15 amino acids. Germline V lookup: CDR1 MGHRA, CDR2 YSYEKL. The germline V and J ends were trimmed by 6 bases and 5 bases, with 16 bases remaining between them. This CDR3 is CASRNPDRTNEKLFF. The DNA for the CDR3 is TGCGCCAGCAGAAACCCCGACAGGACCAATGAAAAACTGTTTTTT.

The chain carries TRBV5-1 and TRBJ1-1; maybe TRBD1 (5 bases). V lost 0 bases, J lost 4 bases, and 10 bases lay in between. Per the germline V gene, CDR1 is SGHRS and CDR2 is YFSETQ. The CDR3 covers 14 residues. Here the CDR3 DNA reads TGCGCCAGCAGCTTGGCCGGGGGGTTCACTGAAGCTTTCTTT. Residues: CASSLAGGFTEAFF.

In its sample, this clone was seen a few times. CDR3 sequence (DNA): TGCAGCGTTGCCGGGACAAGCTCCTACGAGCAGTACTTC. This translates into CSVAGTSSYEQYF. The chain employs TRBV29-1 and TRBJ2-7; TRBD1 is a possible D gene (6 bases). The CDR3 is made up of 13 amino acids. Looked up from germline, CDR1 is SQVTM and CDR2 is ANQGSEA. V shed 4 bases and J shed 0 bases, with 10 bases lying between them.

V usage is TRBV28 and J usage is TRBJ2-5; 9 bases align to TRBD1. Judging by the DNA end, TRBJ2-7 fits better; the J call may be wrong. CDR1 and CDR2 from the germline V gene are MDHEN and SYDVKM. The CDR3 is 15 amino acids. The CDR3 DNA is TGTGCCAGCAGTTTCTTTTGGACAGGGGAGTACGAGCAGTACTTC. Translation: CASSFFWTGEYEQYF.

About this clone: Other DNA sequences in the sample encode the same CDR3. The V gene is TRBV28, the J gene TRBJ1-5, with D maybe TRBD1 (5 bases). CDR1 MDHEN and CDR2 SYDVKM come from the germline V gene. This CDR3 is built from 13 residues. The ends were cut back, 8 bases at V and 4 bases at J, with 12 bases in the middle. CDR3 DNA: TGTGCCAGCGGAAGGGGCGGGAATCAGCCCCAGCATTTT. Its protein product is CASGRGGNQPQHF.

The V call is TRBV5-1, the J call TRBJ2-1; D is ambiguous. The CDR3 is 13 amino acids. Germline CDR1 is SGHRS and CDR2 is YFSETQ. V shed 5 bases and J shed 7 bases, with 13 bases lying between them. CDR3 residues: CASSFFGSNEQFF. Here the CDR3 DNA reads TGCGCCAGCAGTTTTTTCGGGTCGAATGAGCAGTTCTTC.

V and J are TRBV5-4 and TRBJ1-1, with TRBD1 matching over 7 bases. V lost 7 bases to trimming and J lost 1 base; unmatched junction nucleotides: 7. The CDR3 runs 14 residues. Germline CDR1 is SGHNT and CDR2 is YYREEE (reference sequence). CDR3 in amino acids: CASGSQGKNTEAFF. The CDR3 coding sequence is TGTGCCAGCGGATCACAGGGGAAGAACACTGAAGCTTTCTTT.

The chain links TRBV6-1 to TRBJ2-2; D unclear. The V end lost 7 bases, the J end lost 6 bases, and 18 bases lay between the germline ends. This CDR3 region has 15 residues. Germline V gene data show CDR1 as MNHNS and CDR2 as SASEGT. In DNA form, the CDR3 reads TGTGCCAGCATCTGGGAATTCCAGGTCCCCGGGGAGCTGTTTTTT. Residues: CASIWEFQVPGELFF.

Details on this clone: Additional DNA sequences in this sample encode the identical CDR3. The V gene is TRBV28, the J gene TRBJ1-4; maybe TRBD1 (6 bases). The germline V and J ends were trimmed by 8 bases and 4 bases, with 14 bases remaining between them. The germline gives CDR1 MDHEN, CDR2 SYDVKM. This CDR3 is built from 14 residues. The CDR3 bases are TGTGCCAGCTTAGGGGGGGCGGATAATGAAAAACTGTTTTTT. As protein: CASLGGADNEKLFF. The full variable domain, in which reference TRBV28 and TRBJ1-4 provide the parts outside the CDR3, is DVKVTQSSRYLVKRTGEKVFLECVQDMDHENMFWYRQDPGLGLRLIYFSYDVKMKEKGDIPEGYSVSREKKERFSLILESASTNQTSMYLCASLGGADNEKLFFGSGTQLSVL.

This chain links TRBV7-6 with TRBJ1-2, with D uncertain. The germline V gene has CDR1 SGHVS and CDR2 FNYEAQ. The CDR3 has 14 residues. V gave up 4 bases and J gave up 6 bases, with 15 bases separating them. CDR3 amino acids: CASSSRSEGDGYTF. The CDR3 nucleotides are TGTGCCAGCAGCTCCCGGTCCGAGGGCGATGGCTACACCTTC.

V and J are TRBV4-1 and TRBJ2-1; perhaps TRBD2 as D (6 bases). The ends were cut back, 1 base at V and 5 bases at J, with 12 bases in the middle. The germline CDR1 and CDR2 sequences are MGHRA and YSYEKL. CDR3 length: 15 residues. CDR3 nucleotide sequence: TGCGCCAGCAGCCAAGTCGTGATAGCGGACAATGAGCAGTTCTTC. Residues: CASSQVVIADNEQFF.

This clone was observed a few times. The CDR3 DNA is TGCAGCGTTGTCTCCGGACTTCTCGGGGAGCTGTTTTTT. Its translation is CSVVSGLLGELFF. The chain is built from TRBV29-1 and TRBJ2-2; D possibly corresponds to TRBD2 (5 bases). CDR3 length: 13 amino acids. Germline assignment: CDR1 SQVTM and CDR2 ANQGSEA. Deletions cut 4 bases from V and 7 bases from J, with 13 bases between.

CDR3 coding DNA: TGTGCCAGCAGGACCCTATACAGCAATCAGCCCCAGCATTTT. The encoded protein is CASRTLYSNQPQHF. The chain links TRBV6-1 to TRBJ1-5; the D is unclear. The CDR3 contains 14 residues. Germline lookup yields CDR1 MNHNS and CDR2 SASEGT. V was pared by 6 bases and J by 1 base, with 10 bases between.

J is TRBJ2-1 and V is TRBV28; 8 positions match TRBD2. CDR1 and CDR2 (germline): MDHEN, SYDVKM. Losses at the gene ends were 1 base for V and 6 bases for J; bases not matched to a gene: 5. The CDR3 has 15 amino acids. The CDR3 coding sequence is TGTGCCAGCAGTTTATCGGGACTAGGGATCAATGAGCAGTTCTTC. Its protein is CASSLSGLGINEQFF. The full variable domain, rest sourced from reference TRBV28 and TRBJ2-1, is DVKVTQSSRYLVKRTGEKVFLECVQDMDHENMFWYRQDPGLGLRLIYFSYDVKMKEKGDIPEGYSVSREKKERFSLILESASTNQTSMYLCASSLSGLGINEQFFGPGTRLTVL.

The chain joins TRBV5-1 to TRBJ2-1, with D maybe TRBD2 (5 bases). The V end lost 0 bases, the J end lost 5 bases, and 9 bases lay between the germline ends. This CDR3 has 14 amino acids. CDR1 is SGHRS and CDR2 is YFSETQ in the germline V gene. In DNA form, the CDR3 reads TGCGCCAGCAGCTTGGGAGACTACAACAATGAGCAGTTCTTC. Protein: CASSLGDYNNEQFF.

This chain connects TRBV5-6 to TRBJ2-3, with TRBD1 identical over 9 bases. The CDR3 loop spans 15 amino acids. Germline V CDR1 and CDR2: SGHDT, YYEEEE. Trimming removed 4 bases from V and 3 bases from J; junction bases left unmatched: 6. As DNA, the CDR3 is TGTGCCAGCAGCCCGGGACAGGGTAGGACAGATACGCAGTATTTT. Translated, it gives CASSPGQGRTDTQYF.

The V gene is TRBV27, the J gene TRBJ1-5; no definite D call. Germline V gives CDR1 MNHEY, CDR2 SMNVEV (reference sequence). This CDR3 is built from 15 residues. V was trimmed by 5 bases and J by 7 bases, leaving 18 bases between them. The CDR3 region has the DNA TGTGCCAGCAGTCTCCGGGCCCTAACGGAGCAGCCCCAGCATTTT. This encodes CASSLRALTEQPQHF.

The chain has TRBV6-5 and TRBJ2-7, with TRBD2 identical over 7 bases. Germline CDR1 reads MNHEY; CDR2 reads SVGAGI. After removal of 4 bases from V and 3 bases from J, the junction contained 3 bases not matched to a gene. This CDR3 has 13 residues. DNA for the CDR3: TGTGCCAGCAGTTCGCGGGAGATCTACGAGCAGTACTTC. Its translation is CASSSREIYEQYF.

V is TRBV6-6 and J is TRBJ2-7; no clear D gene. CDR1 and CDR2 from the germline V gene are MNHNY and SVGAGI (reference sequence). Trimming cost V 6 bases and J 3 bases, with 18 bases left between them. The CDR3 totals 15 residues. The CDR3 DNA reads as TGTGCCAGCAGGGTCGGCGGCATCATTATCTACGAGCAGTACTTC. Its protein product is CASRVGGIIIYEQYF.

CDR3 protein: CASRETYRGGLGEQFF. The CDR3 DNA reads TGTGCCAGCAGGGAAACTTACAGGGGAGGGTTAGGTGAGCAGTTCTTC. This chain links TRBV6-6 with TRBJ2-1, with D tentatively TRBD1 or TRBD2 (7 bases each). Trimming took 6 bases from V and 9 from J, leaving 24 bases between them. This CDR3 is built from 16 residues. CDR1 and CDR2 from the germline V gene are MNHNY and SVGAGI (reference sequence).

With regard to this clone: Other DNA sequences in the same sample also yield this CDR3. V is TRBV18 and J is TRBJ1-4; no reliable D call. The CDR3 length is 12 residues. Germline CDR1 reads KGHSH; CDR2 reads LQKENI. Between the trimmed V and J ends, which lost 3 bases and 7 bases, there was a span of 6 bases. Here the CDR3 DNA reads TGTGCCAGCTCACCTCTGGGTGAAAAACTGTTTTTT. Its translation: CASSPLGEKLFF.

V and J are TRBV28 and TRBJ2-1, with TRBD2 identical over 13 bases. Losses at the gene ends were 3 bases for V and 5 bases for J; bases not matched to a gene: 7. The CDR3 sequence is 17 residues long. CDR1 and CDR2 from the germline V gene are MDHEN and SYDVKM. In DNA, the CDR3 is TGTGCCAGCAGTTTCTTAACCGGGACTAGCGGGAACAATGAGCAGTTCTTC. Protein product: CASSFLTGTSGNNEQFF.

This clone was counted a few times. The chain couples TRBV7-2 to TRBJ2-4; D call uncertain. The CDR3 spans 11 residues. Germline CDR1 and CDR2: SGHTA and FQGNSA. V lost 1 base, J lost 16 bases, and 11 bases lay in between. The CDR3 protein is CASSLEAVPYF. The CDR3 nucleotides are TGTGCCAGCAGCTTAGAGGCAGTTCCCTACTTC.

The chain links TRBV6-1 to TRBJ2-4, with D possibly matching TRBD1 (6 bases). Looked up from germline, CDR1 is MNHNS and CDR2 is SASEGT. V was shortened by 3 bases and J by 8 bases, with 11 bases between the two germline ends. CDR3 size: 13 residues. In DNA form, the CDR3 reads TGTGCCAGCAGTGACCAGGGGCCCCACATTCAGTACTTC. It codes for CASSDQGPHIQYF.

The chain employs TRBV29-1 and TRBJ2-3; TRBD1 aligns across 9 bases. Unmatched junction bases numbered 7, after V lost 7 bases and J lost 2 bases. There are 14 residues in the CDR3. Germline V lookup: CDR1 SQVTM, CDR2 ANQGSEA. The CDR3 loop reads CSAMTGGSTDTQYF. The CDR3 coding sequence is TGCAGCGCCATGACAGGGGGTTCCACAGATACGCAGTATTTT.

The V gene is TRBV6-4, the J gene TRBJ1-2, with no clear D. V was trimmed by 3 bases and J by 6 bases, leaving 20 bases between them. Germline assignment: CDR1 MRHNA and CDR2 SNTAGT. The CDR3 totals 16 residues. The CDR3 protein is CASSESPTPLRDGYTF. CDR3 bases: TGTGCCAGCAGTGAGTCCCCGACTCCCTTGAGGGATGGCTACACCTTC.

CDR3 in amino acids: CASSVGAGGGTDTQYF. Written as DNA, the CDR3 is TGTGCCAGCAGCGTAGGAGCGGGAGGTGGAACAGATACGCAGTATTTT. The V and J genes are TRBV9 and TRBJ2-3, with 9 bases aligning to TRBD2. The germline V gene has CDR1 SGDLS and CDR2 YYNGEE. Trimming took 0 bases from V and 3 from J; bases not matched to a gene: 5. The CDR3 extends over 16 amino acids.

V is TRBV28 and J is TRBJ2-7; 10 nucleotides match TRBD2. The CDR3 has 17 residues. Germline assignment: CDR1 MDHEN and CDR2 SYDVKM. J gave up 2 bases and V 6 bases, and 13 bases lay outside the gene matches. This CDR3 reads CASSPSRTSGLAYEQYF. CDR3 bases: TGTGCCAGCAGCCCCAGTAGGACTAGCGGTTTAGCCTACGAGCAGTACTTC.

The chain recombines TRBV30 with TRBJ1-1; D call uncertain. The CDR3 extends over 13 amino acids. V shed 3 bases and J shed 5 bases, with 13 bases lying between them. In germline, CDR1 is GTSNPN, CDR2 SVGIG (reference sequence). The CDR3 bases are TGTGCCTGGAGAGCACCGGGAGGGACTGAAGCTTTCTTT. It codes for CAWRAPGGTEAFF. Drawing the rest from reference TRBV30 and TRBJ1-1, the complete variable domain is SQTIHQWPATLVQPVGSPLSLECTVEGTSNPNLYWYRQAAGRGLQLLFYSVGIGQISSEVPQNLSASRPQDRQFILSSKKLLLSDSGFYLCAWRAPGGTEAFFGQGTRLTVV.

The CDR3 bases are TGTGCCAGCAGCGGCCGTGGGACAGGGGATCAGCCCCAGCATTTT. Encoded protein: CASSGRGTGDQPQHF. The V gene is TRBV28, the J gene TRBJ1-5; 10 bases map to TRBD1. The germline gives CDR1 MDHEN, CDR2 SYDVKM. The junction had 7 bases not matched to a gene; V was cut back by 6 bases and J by 5 bases. The CDR3 covers 15 residues.

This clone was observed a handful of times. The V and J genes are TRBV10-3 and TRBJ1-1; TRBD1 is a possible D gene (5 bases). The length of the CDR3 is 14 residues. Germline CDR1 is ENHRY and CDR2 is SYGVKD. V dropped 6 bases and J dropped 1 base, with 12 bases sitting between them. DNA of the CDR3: TGTGCCATCAGGAAGGGACCTTCGAACACTGAAGCTTTCTTT. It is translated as CAIRKGPSNTEAFF.